A selection of T cell receptor beta chains follows, all from one sample in a study of radiation and T cells in renal cell carcinoma. The assay was immunoSEQ multiplex PCR, and TCRdb's table has in-frame clones only and misses some. The repertoire holds 100,000 to 150,000 clones, with 81% as singletons. Material: blood, obtained from a patient whose treatment included radiotherapy and nephrectomy. These receptors came from a man between 45 and 60 years old with renal cell carcinoma. Both conserved end residues are part of each CDR3. D genes are given only for firm matches. Part of the rows lack a size; the others show once, few, many or a class for expanded clones.

>NA|NA|TRBJ2-5|TRBV9
CASSVAARPGETQYF
TGTGCCAGCAGCGTAGCGGCGAGGCCCGGAGAGACCCAGTACTTC
>TRBD1|NA|TRBJ1-1|TRBV2
CASSRQGAEAFF
TGTGCCAGCAGCAGACAGGGAGCTGAAGCTTTCTTT
>TRBD2|NA|TRBJ2-3|TRBV7-3
CASSQTSGTPDTQYF
TGTGCCAGCAGTCAGACTAGCGGGACTCCAGATACGCAGTATTTT
>NA|NA|TRBJ2-3|TRBV7-2
CASSRRSGGRSTDTQYF
TGTGCCAGCAGTCGCCGATCCGGGGGACGGAGCACAGATACGCAGTATTTT
>TRBD1|NA|TRBJ1-1|TRBV6-1
CASSATGTANTEAFF
TGTGCCAGCAGTGCAACCGGGACAGCGAACACTGAAGCTTTCTTT
>NA|NA|TRBJ2-7|TRBV27
CASRDAGGNYEQYF
TGTGCCAGCAGGGATGCGGGCGGAAACTACGAGCAGTACTTC
>NA|NA|TRBJ1-1|TRBV29-1
CSVEARPGASTEAFF
TGCAGCGTTGAAGCGCGGCCAGGGGCGAGCACTGAAGCTTTCTTT
>NA|few|TRBJ1-6|TRBV4-1
CASSQKQITRNSPLHF
TGCGCCAGCAGCCAAAAACAGATCACTAGGAATTCACCCCTCCACTTT
>NA|NA|TRBJ1-1|TRBV7-2
CASSQRGDTTF
TGTGCCAGCAGCCAGAGGGGGGACACGACCTTT
>NA|NA|TRBJ1-2|TRBV6-6
CASGLNYGYTF
TGTGCCAGCGGGCTCAACTATGGCTACACCTTC
>NA|NA|TRBJ2-7|TRBV2
CASSEYDEQYF
TGTGCCAGCAGTGAATACGACGAGCAGTACTTC
>TRBD2|NA|TRBJ2-7|TRBV5-1
CASSLRLAGAEQYF
TGCGCCAGCAGCTTGAGGCTAGCGGGAGCCGAGCAGTACTTC
>NA|NA|TRBJ2-5|TRBV15
CATSRDKGQWETQYF
TGTGCCACCAGCAGAGATAAAGGGCAATGGGAGACCCAGTACTTC
>NA|NA|TRBJ2-7|TRBV2
CASSEEGVSTYEQYF
TGTGCCAGCAGTGAAGAGGGGGTCAGTACCTACGAGCAGTACTTC
>TRBD2|NA|TRBJ2-7|TRBV30
CAWSRRRGATYEQYF
TGTGCCTGGAGTCGCCGGCGGGGGGCAACCTACGAGCAGTACTTC
>TRBD1|NA|TRBJ1-1|TRBV28
CASSDRAWNTEAFF
TGTGCCAGCAGTGACAGGGCCTGGAACACTGAAGCTTTCTTT
>TRBD1|NA|TRBJ2-5|TRBV2
CASSPQPGQGGETQYF
TGTGCCAGCAGTCCCCAACCGGGACAGGGAGGAGAGACCCAGTACTTC
>NA|NA|TRBJ2-7|TRBV18
CASSPGETSYEQYF
TGTGCCAGCTCACCGGGAGAGACCTCCTACGAGCAGTACTTC
>NA|NA|TRBJ1-1|TRBV7-2
CASSLRFDSPRGAFF
TGTGCCAGCAGCTTACGGTTTGATTCGCCGAGGGGAGCTTTCTTT
>NA|NA|TRBJ2-7|TRBV30
CAWTRQATYEQYF
TGTGCCTGGACGCGCCAGGCTACCTACGAGCAGTACTTC
>NA|NA|TRBJ1-2|TRBV28
CASSLGHYGYTF
TGTGCCAGCAGTTTGGGCCACTATGGCTACACCTTC
>NA|few|TRBJ1-1|TRBV30
CAAPGTNTEAFF
TGTGCCGCCCCAGGGACGAACACTGAAGCTTTCTTT
>NA|NA|TRBJ2-7|TRBV11-3
CASSLGREYEQYF
TGTGCCAGCAGCTTAGGAAGGGAATACGAGCAGTACTTC
>TRBD2|NA|TRBJ2-3|TRBV7-9
CASARTSGGPLADTQYF
TGTGCCTCAGCGAGGACTAGCGGGGGCCCGTTAGCAGATACGCAGTATTTT
>TRBD1|NA|TRBJ2-7|TRBV7-8
CASSPTGRTGVHEQYF
TGTGCCAGCAGCCCAACCGGGCGGACAGGGGTCCACGAGCAGTACTTC
>NA|NA|TRBJ2-7|TRBV6-1
CATSGYEQYF
TGTGCCACCTCAGGTTACGAGCAGTACTTC
>NA|NA|TRBJ1-2|TRBV2
CARGQLSNYGYTF
TGTGCCAGAGGACAGCTCTCTAACTATGGCTACACCTTC
>NA|few|TRBJ1-2|TRBV4-2
CASSQDEGRSYGYTF
TGTGCCAGCAGCCAAGATGAGGGACGGAGCTATGGCTACACCTTC
>NA|NA|TRBJ2-2|TRBV19
CAILSARANTGELFF
TGTGCCATCCTGTCAGCTAGGGCGAACACCGGGGAGCTGTTTTTT
>NA|NA|TRBJ1-3|TRBV28
CASSFQIGYSASSGNTIYF
TGTGCCAGCAGTTTTCAGATCGGATACAGTGCCTCCTCTGGAAACACCATATATTTT
>NA|NA|TRBJ2-5|TRBV30
CAWQGPKETQYF
TGTGCCTGGCAGGGGCCAAAAGAGACCCAGTACTTC
>TRBD1|NA|TRBJ2-7|TRBV27
CASSLSGTGPYEQYF
TGTGCCAGCAGTTTATCCGGGACAGGGCCCTACGAGCAGTACTTC
>TRBD1|NA|TRBJ1-5|TRBV27
CASGTGGYNQPQHF
TGTGCCAGTGGGACAGGGGGATACAATCAGCCCCAGCATTTT
>NA|NA|TRBJ2-1|TRBV7-9
CASRTVSSYNEQFF
TGTGCCAGCAGGACTGTGAGCTCCTACAATGAGCAGTTCTTC
>NA|NA|TRBJ2-3|TRBV5-1
CASSLMPDTQYF
TGCGCCAGCAGCTTGATGCCAGATACGCAGTATTTT
>NA|NA|TRBJ1-1|TRBV29-1
CSVARTEGTEAFF
TGCAGCGTCGCACGGACCGAGGGGACTGAAGCTTTCTTT
>TRBD1|NA|TRBJ1-1|TRBV27
CASSPGTGRGNTEAFF
TGTGCCAGCAGTCCCGGGACAGGGCGAGGGAACACTGAAGCTTTCTTT
>TRBD1|once|TRBJ1-2|TRBV30
CAWSAYPGQGKNYGYTF
TGTGCCTGGAGTGCCTATCCGGGACAGGGAAAAAACTATGGCTACACCTTC
>NA|few|TRBJ1-2|TRBV15
CATSSGGWGYTF
TGTGCCACCAGCAGCGGGGGCTGGGGCTACACCTTC
>NA|NA|TRBJ1-1|TRBV5-8
CASSLLDTEAFF
TGTGCCAGCAGCTTGTTAGACACTGAAGCTTTCTTT
>NA|few|TRBJ1-1|TRBV2
CASSVWGPTEAFF
TGTGCCAGCAGTGTATGGGGTCCCACTGAAGCTTTCTTT
>NA|NA|TRBJ2-7|TRBV29-1
CSVSDRTAQYF
TGCAGCGTTTCCGACAGGACCGCGCAGTACTTC
>NA|NA|TRBJ2-1|TRBV6-5
CASSYSADTSYNEQFF
TGTGCCAGCAGTTACTCAGCGGACACCTCCTACAATGAGCAGTTCTTC